The 28 T cell receptor beta chains reported below all come from one sample, sequenced in a study of long-term antiretroviral therapy in people with HIV. This was the immunoSEQ v3.0 assay at survey level. Profiling relied on immunoSEQ multiplex PCR, and the TCRdb table lists in-frame clones only, not all of them. The profile shows tens of thousands of clones, around four fifths of them singletons. This material consisted of unsorted PBMCs, taken 0.8 years after starting antiretroviral therapy. Receptor source: a woman between 18 and 29 years old with HIV.

The chain employs TRBV28 and TRBJ1-5; D gene uncertain. Trimming cost V 6 bases and J 3 bases, with 0 bases left between them. CDR3 size: 10 residues. Germline loops: CDR1 MDHEN, CDR2 SYDVKM. DNA for the CDR3: TGTGCCAGCAGCAATCAGCCCCAGCATTTT. It codes for CASSNQPQHF.

The CDR3 DNA is TGTGCCAGCAGCCTACTAGCGCCCTACAATGAGCAGTTCTTC. It specifies CASSLLAPYNEQFF. The rearrangement joins TRBV14 to TRBJ2-1; 7 positions match TRBD2. The CDR3 has 14 amino acids. Unmatched junction bases numbered 2, after V lost 4 bases and J lost 2 bases. Germline assignment: CDR1 SGHDN and CDR2 FVKESK.

V and J are TRBV9 and TRBJ1-1, with unresolved D. This CDR3 has 15 amino acids. Germline CDR1 and CDR2: SGDLS and YYNGEE. Between the trimmed V and J ends, which lost 2 bases and 6 bases, there was a span of 17 bases. The DNA for the CDR3 is TGTGCCAGCAGCGTGGGTGGGAACCCGGCCGCTGAAGCTTTCTTT. Its protein product is CASSVGGNPAAEAFF.

This chain uses TRBV29-1 with TRBJ1-1; a weak D match, TRBD1 (5 bases). Per the germline V gene, CDR1 is SQVTM and CDR2 is ANQGSEA. CDR3 size: 16 residues. Trimming removed 5 bases from V and 4 bases from J, with 23 bases in between. The CDR3 here is CSVYRPPGTDGTEAFF. CDR3 in DNA: TGCAGCGTTTACAGGCCCCCGGGGACCGACGGCACTGAAGCTTTCTTT.

This chain joins TRBV5-1 and TRBJ1-1; unclear D gene. Germline-derived CDR1 and CDR2 are SGHRS and YFSETQ. With 4 bases removed from V and 1 base from J, the gap between germline ends came to 8 bases. The CDR3 sequence is 13 residues long. CDR3 DNA sequence: TGCGCCAGCAGCCCTTGGACGAACACTGAAGCTTTCTTT. Translating gives CASSPWTNTEAFF. Using reference TRBV5-1 and TRBJ1-1 for the parts outside the CDR3, the full variable domain is KAGVTQTPRYLIKTRGQQVTLSCSPISGHRSVSWYQQTPGQGLQFLFEYFSETQRNKGNFPGRFSGRQFSNSRSEMNVSTLELGDSALYLCASSPWTNTEAFFGQGTRLTVV.

The chain has TRBV4-3 and TRBJ2-3, with D uncertain. Trimming took off 3 bases at V and 9 bases at J, with 16 bases between the two ends. Germline lookup yields CDR1 LGHNA and CDR2 YSLEER. The CDR3 consists of 14 residues. Here the CDR3 DNA reads TGCGCCAGCAGCCAGGATTTCCTGGACCCCACGCAGTATTTT. This translates into CASSQDFLDPTQYF.

This sequence joins TRBV9 and TRBJ2-1, with 8 bases fitting TRBD2. Germline trimming cut 4 bases from V and 10 bases from J; bases unmatched to any gene: 4. CDR1 and CDR2 from the germline V gene are SGDLS and YYNGEE. This CDR3 has 12 residues. This CDR3 reads CASSPGGLEQFF. CDR3 bases: TGTGCCAGCAGCCCGGGGGGGCTCGAGCAGTTCTTC.

The rearrangement uses TRBV6-5 and TRBJ2-7, with D maybe TRBD2 (6 bases). V lost 2 bases and J 0 bases, leaving 8 bases between the germline ends. In germline, CDR1 is MNHEY, CDR2 SVGAGI. This CDR3 has 14 amino acids. The CDR3 spells CASSYGGVSYEQYF. In nucleotides, the CDR3 is TGTGCCAGCAGTTACGGCGGGGTCTCCTACGAGCAGTACTTC.

The CDR3 coding sequence is TGTGCCAGCGGTTTGGGACAGAGCACAGATACGCAGTATTTT. Protein sequence: CASGLGQSTDTQYF. The rearrangement links TRBV7-2 to TRBJ2-3, with TRBD1 matching 7 bases. The length of the CDR3 is 14 residues. The trim removed 8 bases at V and 0 bases at J, leaving 5 bases unmatched. Per germline, CDR1 SGHTA and CDR2 FQGNSA.

The rearrangement joins TRBV11-2 to TRBJ2-7; TRBD2 matches at 9 bases. The CDR3 has 14 residues. Germline CDR1 and CDR2: SGHAT and FQNNGV. V lost 8 bases, J lost 4 bases, and 9 bases stayed unmatched. The CDR3 loop is CASQEIAGVYEQYF. CDR3 DNA: TGTGCCAGCCAGGAAATAGCGGGAGTGTACGAGCAGTACTTC.

The chain combines TRBV7-6 with TRBJ2-7, with 9 bases aligning to TRBD1. Trimming cost V 4 bases and J 5 bases; bases outside gene matches: 9. The CDR3 consists of 15 residues. The germline CDR1 and CDR2 sequences are SGHVS and FNYEAQ. DNA for the CDR3: TGTGCCAGCAGCTGGGACGGGACAGGGAGCGACGAGCAGTACTTC. As protein: CASSWDGTGSDEQYF. Based on the CDR3 plus reference TRBV7-6 and TRBJ2-7, the full variable domain is GAGVSQSPRYKVTKRGQDVALRCDPISGHVSLYWYRQALGQGPEFLTYFNYEAQQDKSGLPNDRFSAERPEGSISTLTIQRTEQRDSAMYRCASSWDGTGSDEQYFGPGTRLTVT.

Notes on this clone: One end of the junction varies from germline; a read error may be responsible. The rearrangement links TRBV14 to TRBJ1-3; D is perhaps TRBD1 (5 bases). This CDR3 is built from 15 residues. Germline V gene lookup returns CDR1 SGHDN and CDR2 FVKESK. In nucleotides, the CDR3 is TGTGCCAGCAGCCAAGGACGGGGACCTGGGAACACCATATATTTT. This encodes CASSQGRGPGNTIYF.

This chain connects TRBV6-6 to TRBJ1-4; D is unresolved. CDR1 is MNHNY and CDR2 is SVGAGI in the germline V gene (reference sequence). V lost 4 bases, J lost 4 bases, and 13 bases lay in between. This CDR3 has 15 amino acids. The CDR3 region is CASSFSGQINEKLFF. CDR3 DNA: TGTGCCAGCAGTTTTTCGGGCCAGATTAATGAAAAACTGTTTTTT.

This clone was counted a few times. The chain joins TRBV28 to TRBJ1-2, with 8 bases fitting TRBD1. With 5 bases clipped from V and 13 bases from J, the junction kept 21 bases outside the gene matches. The V gene's germline CDR1 is MDHEN and CDR2 SYDVKM. The CDR3 has 16 amino acids. The CDR3 reads CASSPLGTGKTGYTTF. The DNA for the CDR3 is TGTGCCAGCAGTCCCCTAGGGACAGGAAAAACGGGCTACACCACCTTC.

V usage is TRBV11-2 and J usage is TRBJ2-7, with TRBD1 as a possible D gene (6 bases). Germline loops: CDR1 SGHAT, CDR2 FQNNGV. The length of the CDR3 is 15 residues. The ends were cut back, 0 bases at V and 4 bases at J, with 13 bases in the middle. This CDR3 reads CASSLERGHGYEQYF. CDR3 in DNA: TGTGCCAGCAGCTTAGAAAGGGGACACGGATACGAGCAGTACTTC. The full variable domain, its missing parts supplied by reference TRBV11-2 and TRBJ2-7, is EAGVAQSPRYKIIEKRQSVAFWCNPISGHATLYWYQQILGQGPKLLIQFQNNGVVDDSQLPKDRFSAERLKGVDSTLKIQPAKLEDSAVYLCASSLERGHGYEQYFGPGTRLTVT.

The V call is TRBV28, the J call TRBJ2-7; weak D call: TRBD2 (6 bases). The ends were cut back, 3 bases at V and 4 bases at J, with 13 bases in the middle. The CDR3 runs to 14 residues. Germline assignment: CDR1 MDHEN and CDR2 SYDVKM. The CDR3 loop is CASSLMGGRYEQYF. In nucleotides, the CDR3 is TGTGCCAGCAGTTTGATGGGGGGAAGGTACGAGCAGTACTTC.

This clone was counted a single time. This chain joins TRBV6-5 and TRBJ2-7; 8 positions agree with TRBD1. CDR1 is MNHEY and CDR2 is SVGAGI in the germline V gene. CDR3 size: 14 residues. Trimming removed 2 bases from V and 2 bases from J; junction bases left unmatched: 2. This CDR3 reads CASSYATGAYEQYF. CDR3 DNA: TGTGCCAGCAGTTACGCGACAGGGGCCTACGAGCAGTACTTC.

This clone was detected only a few times. The chain is built from TRBV25-1 and TRBJ1-2; unclear D gene. The V end lost 0 bases, the J end lost 7 bases, and 9 bases lay between the germline ends. Germline CDR1 and CDR2: MGHDK and SYGVNS. The CDR3 contains 13 residues. The CDR3, as DNA: TGTGCCAGCAGTGAATATTGGCCTACTGGCTACACCTTC. Residues: CASSEYWPTGYTF.

The chain links TRBV25-1 to TRBJ1-2; a possible D gene is TRBD1 (5 bases). This CDR3 is built from 14 residues. Germline V gene data show CDR1 as MGHDK and CDR2 as SYGVNS. Deletions cut 5 bases from V and 5 bases from J, with 15 bases between. The CDR3 DNA follows: TGTGCCAGCAGTCTTTCCGAGGGGAGGTATGGCTACACCTTC. Amino acids: CASSLSEGRYGYTF.

This chain joins TRBV27 and TRBJ2-3, with a tentative D call TRBD1 (5 bases). Trimming took off 2 bases at V and 0 bases at J, with 9 bases between the two ends. Per the germline V gene, CDR1 is MNHEY and CDR2 is SMNVEV (reference sequence). This CDR3 region has 15 residues. In DNA, the CDR3 is TGTGCCAGCAGTTTAAGGGGAACTAGCACAGATACGCAGTATTTT. This gives the protein CASSLRGTSTDTQYF.

The J gene is TRBJ2-7, the V gene TRBV27; 7 bases align to TRBD1. Germline CDR1 reads MNHEY; CDR2 reads SMNVEV (reference sequence). The CDR3 contains 14 residues. Unmatched junction bases numbered 8, after V lost 5 bases and J lost 4 bases. The CDR3 region has the DNA TGTGCCAGCAGTCTGGGACAGTCCATGTACGAGCAGTACTTC. It codes for CASSLGQSMYEQYF.

The chain combines TRBV7-9 with TRBJ2-7, with D tentatively TRBD1 (5 bases). The CDR3 consists of 15 residues. The germline V gene encodes CDR1 SEHNR and CDR2 FQNEAQ (reference sequence). V lost 8 bases and J 0 bases, leaving 17 bases between the germline ends. CDR3 residues: CASDKGLMSSYEQYF. The CDR3, as DNA: TGTGCCAGCGACAAGGGGCTGATGAGCTCCTACGAGCAGTACTTC.

This sequence joins TRBV7-9 and TRBJ1-1; 7 nucleotides agree with TRBD1. The CDR3 has 16 residues. The V gene end was trimmed by 0 bases and the J gene end by 4 bases; junction bases not matched to a gene: 8. Germline V gene sequence: CDR1 SEHNR, CDR2 FQNEAQ (reference sequence). The CDR3 region has the DNA TGTGCCAGCAGCTTAGCGACAGGGCCGAAGGGCACTGAAGCTTTCTTT. Translation: CASSLATGPKGTEAFF.

The chain couples TRBV21-1 to TRBJ2-5; the table calls TRBD2, which could not be checked here. TRBV21-1 is annotated as a pseudogene. CDR3 length: 22 amino acids. For the CDR3, the DNA is TGTGCCAGCATCAGTTTTTTAGTACCCGGGCAGAAGCGGGAGGGCCTCCAAGAGACCCAGTACTTC. Translated, it gives CASISFLVPGQKREGLQETQYF.

J is TRBJ1-2 and V is TRBV5-8; D ambiguous. V dropped 5 bases and J dropped 8 bases, with 16 bases sitting between them. CDR1 and CDR2 (germline): SGHTS, YDEGEE. This CDR3 contains 13 residues. In nucleotides, the CDR3 is TGTGCCAGCAGTTCGCTAGGGAGAGACGGCTACACCTTC. Protein product: CASSSLGRDGYTF.

This clone has only a few counts. The rearrangement links TRBV18 to TRBJ2-5; 8 bases fit TRBD1. V was pared by 4 bases and J by 5 bases, with 15 bases of the junction left unmatched. The germline V gene has CDR1 KGHSH and CDR2 LQKENI. This CDR3 is built from 17 residues. The CDR3 sequence is CASSLSQGAYLVETQYF. Here the CDR3 DNA reads TGTGCCAGCTCACTTAGCCAGGGGGCGTATTTGGTCGAGACCCAGTACTTC.

The J gene is TRBJ1-5, the V gene TRBV6-6, with TRBD1 matching over 7 bases. The CDR3 runs 13 residues. Losses at the gene ends were 6 bases for V and 4 bases for J; bases not matched to a gene: 3. Germline values: CDR1 MNHNY, CDR2 SVGAGI (reference sequence). CDR3: CASRRDSNQPQHF. The CDR3 DNA follows: TGTGCCAGCAGGAGGGACAGTAATCAGCCCCAGCATTTT.

V usage is TRBV5-7 and J usage is TRBJ1-4, with D possibly TRBD1 on 6 matching bases. TRBV5-7 is identified as an open reading frame with a role that is uncertain. The ends were cut back, 4 bases at V and 3 bases at J, with 19 bases in the middle. This CDR3 has 17 amino acids. In nucleotides, the CDR3 is TGTGCCAGCAGCCATACCACAGGGTCATTGTCTAATGAAAAACTGTTTTTT. Translation: CASSHTTGSLSNEKLFF.